This TCR beta chain was found in a study of T cell responses to AZD1222 COVID-19 vaccine. Sequenced by immunoSEQ multiplex PCR; TCRdb stores in-frame clones only, minus some. The sample yields roughly 93,000 clones, around 86% seen once. The CDR3 has 13 amino acids. With V trimmed by 6 bases and J by 7 bases, 4 bases remained unmatched. Looked up from germline, CDR1 is MNHEY and CDR2 is SVGAGI. The chain recombines TRBV6-5 with TRBJ1-2, with 11 positions matching TRBD1. Source: peripheral blood, taken on day 0 of AZD1222 vaccination. This TCR derives from an adult in good health. The chain's CDR3 is CASREGTGGGYTF. The CDR3 DNA sequence: TGTGCCAGCAGAGAGGGGACAGGGGGTGGCTACACCTTC.